A single sample is the source of the 26 T cell receptor beta chains below, sequenced in a study of CXCR4 blockade with PD-1 therapy in pancreatic cancer. Data came from immunoSEQ multiplex PCR; TCRdb stores just in-frame clones and leaves some out. The sample shows over 8,000 clones, around 50% of them seen only once. Sequenced: tumor tissue. The receptors shown here come from a human donor with pancreatic ductal adenocarcinoma.

CDR3 bases: TGTGCCATCAGGATGGACAGGGACAATGAGCAGTTCTTC. Translating it yields CAIRMDRDNEQFF. V usage is TRBV6-8 and J usage is TRBJ2-1; 8 nucleotides align to TRBD1. This CDR3 region has 13 residues. With 10 bases clipped from V and 5 bases from J, the junction kept 7 bases outside the gene matches. Germline V gene sequence: CDR1 MNHGY, CDR2 SAAAGT.

The chain couples TRBV18 to TRBJ1-1, with TRBD1 matching over 8 bases. The V segment lost 8 bases and the J segment 6 bases; nucleotides outside the gene matches: 8. The CDR3 consists of 13 residues. Germline CDR1 KGHSH, CDR2 LQKENI. CDR3 DNA: TGTGCCAGCACCGGACAGGGAGGGGCTGAAGCTTTCTTT. Protein product: CASTGQGGAEAFF.

J is TRBJ2-3 and V is TRBV5-1; the D gene is possibly TRBD2 (8 bases). The CDR3 runs to 16 residues. Germline V lookup: CDR1 SGHRS, CDR2 YFSETQ. Deletions cut 4 bases from V and 2 bases from J, with 17 bases between. In DNA form, the CDR3 reads TGCGCCAGCAGCCGGACAGGACTAGCCGCCACAGATACGCAGTATTTT. Translating gives CASSRTGLAATDTQYF.

The V and J genes are TRBV30 and TRBJ2-1; 10 positions match TRBD2. The CDR3 has 17 amino acids. Germline values: CDR1 GTSNPN, CDR2 SVGIG (reference sequence). The J segment lost 4 bases and the V segment lost 1 base, leaving 10 bases of the junction unmatched. The CDR3 sequence is CAWSGLPAGGPYNEQFF. In nucleotides, the CDR3 is TGTGCCTGGAGTGGCCTTCCAGCGGGGGGGCCATACAATGAGCAGTTCTTC.

V and J are TRBV19 and TRBJ1-1, with 10 bases that match TRBD1. CDR1 and CDR2 from the germline V gene are LNHDA and SQIVND (reference sequence). V was clipped by 6 bases and J by 2 bases; unmatched bases: 6. This CDR3 region has 15 residues. CDR3 sequence: CASRRWDRGNTEAFF. CDR3 DNA sequence: TGTGCCAGTAGACGCTGGGACAGGGGAAACACTGAAGCTTTCTTT.

This chain links TRBV10-2 with TRBJ2-1; 10 positions agree with TRBD2. Germline CDR1 reads WSHSY; CDR2 reads SAAADI. The CDR3 has 15 residues. Trimming at V came to 4 bases and at J to 7 bases, leaving 7 bases not matched to a gene. CDR3 region: CASSVRSSGRNEQFF. The CDR3 DNA follows: TGCGCCAGCAGTGTTAGGTCTAGCGGGAGAAATGAGCAGTTCTTC.

The genes are TRBV30 and TRBJ1-2, with 8 bases matching TRBD1. The CDR3 has 12 amino acids. Germline V gene data show CDR1 as GTSNPN and CDR2 as SVGIG (reference sequence). V dropped 2 bases and J dropped 4; count of bases not matched to a gene: 0. The CDR3 is CAWSTGGYGYTF. CDR3 nucleotides: TGTGCCTGGAGTACAGGGGGCTATGGCTACACCTTC. Using reference TRBV30 and TRBJ1-2 for the parts outside the CDR3, the full variable domain is SQTIHQWPATLVQPVGSPLSLECTVEGTSNPNLYWYRQAAGRGLQLLFYSVGIGQISSEVPQNLSASRPQDRQFILSSKKLLLSDSGFYLCAWSTGGYGYTFGSGTRLTVV.

This clone was recorded a few times. This chain uses TRBV18 with TRBJ2-7; TRBD2 matches 8 bases. Germline CDR1 KGHSH, CDR2 LQKENI. This CDR3 has 14 residues. V gave up 5 bases and J gave up 3 bases; unmatched junction bases: 6. The CDR3 DNA reads as TGTGCCAGCTCATCGATCGGGGGGGACTACGAGCAGTACTTC. Translation: CASSSIGGDYEQYF.

V and J are TRBV14 and TRBJ2-7; 7 bases line up with TRBD2. Germline V gene sequence: CDR1 SGHDN, CDR2 FVKESK. The V segment lost 4 bases and the J segment 5 bases; nucleotides outside the gene matches: 8. CDR3 size: 14 residues. The CDR3 region has the DNA TGTGCCAGCAGCCTTTGGGAGGGCCAAAACGAGCAGTACTTC. This gives the protein CASSLWEGQNEQYF.

The genes are TRBV16 and TRBJ1-5; D uncertain. Trimming stripped 0 bases from V and 1 base from J, with 7 bases between. Germline-derived CDR1 and CDR2 are KGHSY and FQNENV. The CDR3 is made up of 15 amino acids. CDR3 protein: CASSQSPRSNQPQHF. CDR3 DNA: TGTGCCAGCAGCCAATCCCCAAGAAGCAATCAGCCCCAGCATTTT.

The chain has TRBV6-4 and TRBJ2-1; 9 bases are a match to TRBD1. The CDR3 has 15 residues. In germline, CDR1 is MRHNA, CDR2 SNTAGT. V lost 3 bases, J lost 8 bases, and 8 bases stayed unmatched. The CDR3 loop reads CASSEQGATVDEQFF. The CDR3, as DNA: TGTGCCAGCAGTGAACAGGGGGCTACGGTCGATGAGCAGTTCTTC.

This clone has only a few counts. CDR3 amino acids: CASRTLTDNSPLHF. The CDR3 DNA sequence: TGCGCCAGCAGGACTTTAACGGATAATTCACCCCTCCACTTT. The chain carries TRBV4-1 and TRBJ1-6; no clear D. V lost 6 bases to trimming and J lost 5 bases, with 11 bases between them. This CDR3 is built from 14 residues. Germline V lookup: CDR1 MGHRA, CDR2 YSYEKL.

This chain connects TRBV4-1 to TRBJ1-4; possibly TRBD1 for D (5 bases). The CDR3 spans 14 residues. The germline V and J ends were trimmed by 4 bases and 6 bases, with 12 bases remaining between them. Germline V gene lookup returns CDR1 MGHRA and CDR2 YSYEKL. The CDR3 sequence: CASSRERGDEKLFF. The CDR3 region has the DNA TGCGCCAGCAGCCGGGAAAGGGGTGATGAAAAACTGTTTTTT.

This rearrangement joins TRBV29-1 to TRBJ2-2; D is undetermined. With 6 bases removed from V and 0 bases from J, the gap between germline ends came to 8 bases. From germline, CDR1 is SQVTM and CDR2 ANQGSEA. The CDR3 spans 13 residues. In DNA form, the CDR3 reads TGCAGCGTCGACACCACGAACACCGGGGAGCTGTTTTTT. Protein: CSVDTTNTGELFF.

CDR3 residues: CAWSSSPYEQYF. CDR3 sequence (DNA): TGTGCCTGGAGTTCCTCTCCCTACGAGCAGTACTTC. The chain recombines TRBV30 with TRBJ2-7; D uncertain. The CDR3 consists of 12 residues. Germline assignment: CDR1 GTSNPN and CDR2 SVGIG (reference sequence). Trimming took off 2 bases at V and 2 bases at J, with 7 bases between the two ends.

The rearrangement links TRBV30 to TRBJ1-2; 10 nucleotides align to TRBD1. V dropped 5 bases and J dropped 4; count of bases not matched to a gene: 4. The CDR3 loop spans 13 amino acids. CDR1 and CDR2 (germline): GTSNPN, SVGIG (reference sequence). CDR3 amino acids: CAWGTGDFYGYTF. The CDR3 bases are TGTGCCTGGGGGACAGGGGATTTCTATGGCTACACCTTC.

The chain couples TRBV5-1 to TRBJ1-3; maybe TRBD1 (5 bases). The CDR3 extends over 16 amino acids. Germline lookup yields CDR1 SGHRS and CDR2 YFSETQ. Trimming stripped 4 bases from V and 4 bases from J, with 18 bases between. The CDR3 nucleotides are TGCGCCAGCAGCCGGGATGGGGGAGTAAAAGGAAACACCATATATTTT. Encoded protein: CASSRDGGVKGNTIYF.

This clone has more than one count but fewer than ten. CDR3 coding DNA: TGCGCCAGCAGTGACCCAATGGCCTACGAGCAGTACTTC. This sequence encodes CASSDPMAYEQYF. This rearrangement joins TRBV10-1 to TRBJ2-7; no reliable D call. The V gene's germline CDR1 is WNHNN and CDR2 SYGVQD (reference sequence). The CDR3 contains 13 residues. With 3 bases removed from V and 2 bases from J, the gap between germline ends came to 8 bases.

This clone was detected once. The V and J genes are TRBV29-1 and TRBJ1-1, with D maybe TRBD1 (6 bases). This CDR3 has 13 amino acids. Between the trimmed V and J ends, which lost 5 bases and 2 bases, there was a span of 12 bases. Germline V gene lookup returns CDR1 SQVTM and CDR2 ANQGSEA. CDR3 amino acids: CSVSTGSNTEAFF. The CDR3 coding sequence is TGCAGCGTTTCAACAGGGAGTAACACTGAAGCTTTCTTT.

The chain combines TRBV28 with TRBJ2-3, with D perhaps matching TRBD2 (6 bases). The CDR3 totals 15 residues. Germline V gene lookup returns CDR1 MDHEN and CDR2 SYDVKM. Trimming shortened V by 2 bases and J by 4 bases, and 13 bases separated the two germline ends. CDR3 sequence: CASSLSGLGPDTQYF. The DNA for the CDR3 is TGTGCCAGCAGTTTAAGCGGGTTAGGGCCAGATACGCAGTATTTT.

The rearrangement joins TRBV25-1 to TRBJ2-1, with 9 bases matching TRBD2. V gave up 0 bases and J gave up 8 bases; unmatched junction bases: 14. This CDR3 spans 18 amino acids. Germline V gene data show CDR1 as MGHDK and CDR2 as SYGVNS. The DNA of the CDR3 is TGTGCCAGCAGTGAATACGGGGCAGCGGGAGGTCAAGGCGATGAGCAGTTCTTC. This codes for CASSEYGAAGGQGDEQFF.

The chain recombines TRBV28 with TRBJ1-4, with 10 positions matching TRBD1. This CDR3 is 15 amino acids long. Per the germline V gene, CDR1 is MDHEN and CDR2 is SYDVKM. Trimming at V came to 5 bases and at J to 5 bases, leaving 5 bases not matched to a gene. The DNA for the CDR3 is TGTGCCAGCAGTCTATTGGGACAGGGGAATGAAAAACTGTTTTTT. Its protein is CASSLLGQGNEKLFF.

Only a few counts were recorded for this clone. The rearrangement uses TRBV6-8 and TRBJ1-1; D not resolved. In germline, CDR1 is MNHGY, CDR2 SAAAGT. V lost 6 bases to trimming and J lost 4 bases, with 18 bases between them. This CDR3 comprises 15 residues. The chain's CDR3 is CASRRTGRVGTEAFF. The CDR3 coding sequence is TGTGCCAGCAGGCGGACCGGACGGGTGGGCACTGAAGCTTTCTTT.

Only a few counts were recorded for this clone. The V and J genes are TRBV19 and TRBJ1-5; 8 bases are shared with TRBD1. CDR3 size: 13 residues. CDR1 and CDR2 from the germline V gene are LNHDA and SQIVND (reference sequence). Germline trimming cut 5 bases from V and 6 bases from J; bases unmatched to any gene: 3. CDR3 sequence (DNA): TGTGCCAGTAGTCGTACAGGGGGTCAGCCCCAGCATTTT. Amino acids: CASSRTGGQPQHF. Full variable domain (outside the CDR3, taken from reference TRBV19 and TRBJ1-5): DGGITQSPKYLFRKEGQNVTLSCEQNLNHDAMYWYRQDPGQGLRLIYYSQIVNDFQKGDIAEGYSVSREKKESFPLTVTSAQKNPTAFYLCASSRTGGQPQHFGDGTRLSIL.

This clone was seen a few times. The rearrangement joins TRBV6-8 to TRBJ2-2; a possible D gene is TRBD2 (7 bases). Germline CDR1 and CDR2: MNHGY and SAAAGT. The CDR3 is made up of 15 amino acids. Trimming stripped 8 bases from V and 0 bases from J, with 13 bases between. CDR3 sequence (DNA): TGTGCCAGCTGGGGCGGGGGCGCGAACACCGGGGAGCTGTTTTTT. Its translation is CASWGGGANTGELFF.

The genes are TRBV18 and TRBJ1-1; D gene ambiguous. CDR3 length: 15 amino acids. Trimming pared 2 bases from V and 3 bases from J, leaving 13 bases between. Per germline, CDR1 KGHSH and CDR2 LQKENI. The CDR3 protein is CASSPRREKDTEAFF. DNA of the CDR3: TGTGCCAGCTCACCAAGGCGAGAAAAGGACACTGAAGCTTTCTTT.